This T cell receptor (beta chain) was sequenced during a study of identical twins. Germline loops: CDR1 SGHVS, CDR2 FNYEAQ. Trimming took 1 base from V and 4 from J, leaving 16 bases between them. The CDR3 consists of 16 residues. General study results and limits: Clonotypes of the beta chain that were abundant in cord blood carried fewer insertions (memory repertoires showed none).

Remarks on this clonotype: The antigen is undetermined.

A universal primer site came from template switching; cDNA carried unique molecular identifiers. TCRdb analysed the 5' RACE reads with MiXCR anew, one entry per CDR3 protein. The sample holds fewer than 250,000 distinct CDR3 sequences, 7% seen once. The data were also submitted as part of a second study, on yellow fever vaccine responses in identical twins. Per that study: Twins' vaccine T cell response reportedly gave the appearance of partial convergence and partial personalization.

The chain is built from TRBV7-6 and TRBJ1-1; D may be TRBD1 (6 bases). The sample was memory (CD45RO+) T cells sorted from blood. This clonotype was sampled from a woman aged 18 to 35 in good health. The CDR3 DNA follows: TGTGCCAGCAGCTTAGTCGGTCGGGGGGCAAGCACTGAAGCTTTCTTT. Protein product: CASSLVGRGASTEAFF.